This TCR beta chain derives from a study of blood T cell repertoires in COVID-19. This table comes from immunoSEQ multiplex PCR, and its TCRdb copy is limited to in-frame clones, with some not included. The sample lists around 230,000 clones; roughly 85% were seen once. In its sample, this clone was seen once. Germline trimming cut 0 bases from V and 7 bases from J; bases unmatched to any gene: 2. Germline CDR1 KGHSH, CDR2 LQKENI. CDR3 length: 14 residues. Input material: peripheral blood. The TCR comes from a man aged 50 or older with COVID-19, enrolled during active disease. The rearrangement links TRBV18 to TRBJ1-4; the match to TRBD1 covers 7 bases. CDR3 sequence (DNA): TGTGCCAGCTCACCACCGGACAGGTCTGAAAAACTGTTTTTT. Its translation: CASSPPDRSEKLFF.